This TCR beta chain came from a study of blood T cell repertoires in COVID-19. About the study: Material from acute and convalescent COVID-19 was sourced from the United States, Italy and Spain.

The CDR3 contains 12 residues. Trimming removed 9 bases at V and 7 bases at J, with 14 bases between. CDR1 and CDR2 from the germline V gene are SGHRS and YFSETQ. The table came from immunoSEQ multiplex PCR; TCRdb's copy has only in-frame clones and leaves some out. This table has almost 55,000 clones, about 87% appearing once. The V call is TRBV5-1, the J call TRBJ2-1; a weak D match, TRBD2 (5 bases). The sequence was obtained from a human donor in a cohort sampled during active COVID-19. The sequenced sample consisted of peripheral blood. In nucleotides, the CDR3 is TGCGCCATCCACCCGGGATGGAATGAGCAGTTCTTC. It specifies CAIHPGWNEQFF.